This entry lists 6 T cell receptor beta chains sequenced from one sample in a study of identifying expanded T cells in peripheral blood. Generated by immunoSEQ multiplex PCR, the TCRdb table keeps only in-frame clones and is missing some. This sample has about 86,000 clones, with approximately 88% found just once. The sequencing input was blood. Every receptor here comes from a person between 18 and 75 years old in good health.

The gene calls are TRBV19 and TRBJ1-5; no definite D call. The CDR3 runs to 15 residues. The V gene lost 3 bases and the J gene lost 2 bases, with 11 bases spanning the gap. From germline, CDR1 is LNHDA and CDR2 SQIVND (reference sequence). The CDR3 region has the DNA TGTGCCAGTAGTATTCCGGCTAGGGGCAATCAGCCCCAGCATTTT. This encodes CASSIPARGNQPQHF.

This chain links TRBV5-1 with TRBJ2-1; 9 nucleotides match TRBD1. Germline CDR1 SGHRS, CDR2 YFSETQ. There are 15 residues in the CDR3. Trimming cost V 3 bases and J 5 bases; bases outside gene matches: 6. The CDR3 sequence is CASSSRGQGHNEQFF. DNA for the CDR3: TGCGCCAGCAGCTCCAGGGGACAGGGCCACAATGAGCAGTTCTTC.

The rearrangement links TRBV19 to TRBJ1-2, with D maybe TRBD1 (6 bases). The germline V and J ends were trimmed by 8 bases and 4 bases, with 14 bases remaining between them. CDR3 length: 13 amino acids. Germline V gene lookup returns CDR1 LNHDA and CDR2 SQIVND (reference sequence). Here the CDR3 reads CASATGAGYGYTF. CDR3 nucleotide sequence: TGTGCCAGTGCGACGGGGGCCGGCTATGGCTACACCTTC.

This rearrangement joins TRBV7-2 to TRBJ2-1, with D tentatively TRBD1 (6 bases). CDR1 and CDR2 (germline): SGHTA, FQGNSA. With 2 bases removed from V and 10 bases from J, the gap between germline ends came to 15 bases. The CDR3 is 14 residues long. The CDR3 nucleotides read TGTGCCAGCAGCTTACCGATAGGGGGAAACGAGCAGTTCTTC. Its translation is CASSLPIGGNEQFF.

CDR3 DNA: TGTGCCAGCAGCTACCTAGACAGTTACAATGAGCAGTTCTTC. This codes for CASSYLDSYNEQFF. The genes are TRBV7-8 and TRBJ2-1; a possible D gene is TRBD1 (5 bases). The CDR3 length is 14 residues. Trimming shortened V by 4 bases and J by 4 bases, and 11 bases separated the two germline ends. CDR1 is SGHVS, CDR2 FQNEAQ, per germline.

The rearrangement uses TRBV9 and TRBJ1-6, with TRBD1 identical over 7 bases. V lost 4 bases, J lost 9 bases, and 7 bases stayed unmatched. CDR3 length: 14 residues. In germline, CDR1 is SGDLS, CDR2 YYNGEE. CDR3 amino acids: CASSPGGLVSPLHF. The CDR3 DNA is TGTGCCAGCAGCCCAGGGGGATTAGTTTCACCCCTCCACTTT.